Listed here are 10 T cell receptor beta chains from one sample, sequenced in a study of PD-L1 blockade in urothelial cancer. Time point in this sample: pretreatment peripheral blood. TCRdb's copy holds only in-frame clones and misses some; the assay was immunoSEQ multiplex PCR. The repertoire holds about 53,000 clones, 87% seen once, with 14% to 15% in the top ten. This specimen consisted of PBMCs, obtained around atezolizumab (anti-PD-L1) treatment. The receptors shown here come from a woman aged 55-70 years with urothelial cancer.

This chain joins TRBV28 and TRBJ1-2; no reliable D call. There are 14 residues in the CDR3. V gave up 3 bases and J gave up 5 bases, with 13 bases separating them. CDR1 and CDR2 (germline): MDHEN, SYDVKM. This chain's CDR3 is CASSFGPAGYGYTF. CDR3 bases: TGTGCCAGCAGTTTCGGGCCCGCGGGGTATGGCTACACCTTC.

The chain carries TRBV18 and TRBJ2-7; D remains unclear. CDR1 and CDR2 (germline): KGHSH, LQKENI. The V end lost 3 bases, the J end lost 1 base, and 7 bases lay between the germline ends. This CDR3 contains 13 residues. The CDR3 bases are TGTGCCAGCTCACCGGGCATTTCCTACGAGCAGTACTTC. This sequence encodes CASSPGISYEQYF.

This chain uses TRBV5-1 with TRBJ2-5; 9 bases fit TRBD2. CDR1 and CDR2 from the germline V gene are SGHRS and YFSETQ. V trimming: 4 bases; J trimming: 1 base; junction bases outside the gene matches: 5. This CDR3 spans 15 amino acids. CDR3: CASSGLAGPQETQYF. CDR3 in DNA: TGCGCCAGCAGCGGCCTAGCGGGACCCCAAGAGACCCAGTACTTC.

The rearrangement joins TRBV5-1 to TRBJ2-1; 12 bases align to TRBD2. After removal of 1 base from V and 6 bases from J, the junction contained 8 bases not matched to a gene. Germline values: CDR1 SGHRS, CDR2 YFSETQ. CDR3 length equals 17 residues. The CDR3 DNA is TGCGCCAGCAGCTTGCCGTCGCTAGCGGGGGGGCGCAATGAGCAGTTCTTC. Translated, it gives CASSLPSLAGGRNEQFF.

V is TRBV18 and J is TRBJ1-1; 8 bases are shared with TRBD1. Germline CDR1 is KGHSH and CDR2 is LQKENI. Trimming removed 3 bases from V and 0 bases from J; junction bases left unmatched: 12. The CDR3 contains 18 residues. DNA for the CDR3: TGTGCCAGCTCACCGATCCGGGACAGGTTTGCACTGAACACTGAAGCTTTCTTT. This translates into CASSPIRDRFALNTEAFF. The complete variable domain, with remaining parts taken from reference TRBV18 and TRBJ1-1, reads NAGVMQNPRHLVRRRGQEARLRCSPMKGHSHVYWYRQLPEEGLKFMVYLQKENIIDESGMPKERFSAEFPKEGPSILRIQQVVRGDSAAYFCASSPIRDRFALNTEAFFGQGTRLTVV.

V is TRBV28 and J is TRBJ2-7, with TRBD2 as a possible D gene (6 bases). The CDR3 runs to 13 residues. Per the germline V gene, CDR1 is MDHEN and CDR2 is SYDVKM. V was pared by 5 bases and J by 3 bases, with 11 bases between. In nucleotides, the CDR3 is TGTGCCAGCAGTCGGCAGACTAGCTACGAGCAGTACTTC. Protein sequence: CASSRQTSYEQYF.

Only one count was recorded for this clone. This chain links TRBV28 with TRBJ2-1, with D possibly matching TRBD2 (7 bases). Germline values: CDR1 MDHEN, CDR2 SYDVKM. Trimming pared 7 bases from V and 6 bases from J, leaving 22 bases between. This CDR3 contains 16 residues. The CDR3 region has the DNA TGTGCCAGCAACCCCGGGGAGGGGGACAATCGCAATGAGCAGTTCTTC. It translates to CASNPGEGDNRNEQFF.

The chain is built from TRBV4-2 and TRBJ1-6, with D perhaps matching TRBD1 (6 bases). V gave up 1 base and J gave up 10 bases, with 17 bases separating them. The CDR3 spans 16 residues. Germline V gene data show CDR1 as LGHNA and CDR2 as YNFKEQ. CDR3 sequence reads: CASSQVGGGARSPLHF. DNA for the CDR3: TGTGCCAGCAGCCAAGTGGGCGGGGGCGCGAGATCACCCCTCCACTTT.

This clone was seen only once. This rearrangement joins TRBV5-4 to TRBJ1-1; 9 positions agree with TRBD1. Trimming took 0 bases from V and 3 from J; bases not matched to a gene: 0. Germline-derived CDR1 and CDR2 are SGHNT and YYREEE (reference sequence). The CDR3 runs to 14 residues. CDR3 residues: CASSLDRGHTEAFF. As DNA, the CDR3 is TGTGCCAGCAGCTTGGACAGGGGGCACACTGAAGCTTTCTTT.

The chain is built from TRBV2 and TRBJ2-1; no clear D gene. Deletions cut 3 bases from V and 9 bases from J, with 6 bases between. The CDR3 has 11 residues. The V gene's germline CDR1 is SNHLY and CDR2 FYNNEI. The CDR3 DNA reads as TGTGCCAGCAGTGAGGCTCTTGAGCAGTTCTTC. It yields the protein CASSEALEQFF.